This TCR beta chain was sequenced in a study of memory B cells and T cells in multiple sclerosis. Findings and caveats of the study: Clone-set sizes differed between compartments, so shared clonotype counts needed normalization.

The assay was immunoSEQ multiplex PCR, and TCRdb's table has in-frame clones only and misses some. The data hold around 30,000 clones, with more than 75% observed a single time. CDR3 size: 15 residues. Germline V gives CDR1 MNHNS, CDR2 SASEGT. With 1 base clipped from V and 5 bases from J, the junction kept 5 bases outside the gene matches. About this clone itself: The target antigen is unknown.

CFSE-dim autoproliferating and CFSE-high non-proliferating T cells from unstimulated culture were sequenced separately. Replicate wells were pooled after roughly 7 days of stimulus-free culture of some 50 million CFSE-labeled PBMCs. The sequence derives from a human donor with multiple sclerosis. The chain is built from TRBV6-1 and TRBJ2-5, with TRBD2 matching 9 bases. The sequencing input was PBMCs from blood kept in culture. The CDR3 DNA sequence: TGTGCCAGCAGTGAAGGTAGCGGGGGCGGGGAGACCCAGTACTTC. This encodes CASSEGSGGGETQYF.